The 18 T cell receptor beta chains below all came from one sample that was sequenced in a study of molecular identifiers for immune sequencing clone quantification (dated by TCRdb to the late 2010s). The library was prepared using PCR. Sequenced using an Illumina HiSeq 4000. TCRdb passed the public sequencing reads through fastp at Q25 and MiXCR, retaining productive beta sequences. Every distinct CDR3 protein forms one entry, paired with its most common genes and DNA. In this sample the table shows more than 35,000 distinct CDR3 sequences, 15% to 20% of which occur a single time. About 1% of the sample lies in the top ten. Sequenced input: naive CD8+ T cells from blood, with Jurkat cell RNA spiked in. The cell subset or site label corresponds to: FACS-sorted CD8+CD4-CCR7+CD45RA+ naive T cells. Receptors were obtained from a human donor in good health. Some libraries in this study had Jurkat cell RNA spiked in.

This clonotype was found many times. The chain uses TRBV7-2 and TRBJ2-1; 8 nucleotides match TRBD2. CDR1 and CDR2 (germline): SGHTA, FQGNSA. The CDR3 is 18 amino acids. Trimming cost V 7 bases and J 0 bases; bases outside gene matches: 14. As DNA, the CDR3 is TGTGCCAGCAACTCCGCCGGGACTAGGGGCAGCTCCTACAATGAGCAGTTCTTC. Its translation: CASNSAGTRGSSYNEQFF.

At least ten counts were recorded for this clonotype. CDR3 sequence (DNA): TGTGCCAGCCAGGGCGACAAAAACATTCAGTACTTC. Its protein is CASQGDKNIQYF. The rearrangement uses TRBV2 and TRBJ2-4; D possibly corresponds to TRBD1 (5 bases). V lost 8 bases and J 3 bases, leaving 8 bases between the germline ends. This CDR3 contains 12 residues. Germline V lookup: CDR1 SNHLY, CDR2 FYNNEI. The variable domain in full, with the rest retrieved from reference TRBV2 and TRBJ2-4, is EPEVTQTPSHQVTQMGQEVILRCVPISNHLYFYWYRQILGQKVEFLVSFYNNEISEKSEIFDDQFSVERPDGSNFTLKIRSTKLEDSAMYFCASQGDKNIQYFGAGTRLSVL.

As concerns this clonotype: The germline gene is not matched at one end of the junction; a read error may be the cause. The V call is TRBV7-9, the J call TRBJ2-1, with TRBD1 as a possible D gene (5 bases). Germline assignment: CDR1 SEHNR and CDR2 FQNEAQ (reference sequence). The CDR3 spans 14 residues. CDR3 amino acids: CASSLGPLSDEQFF. The CDR3 DNA sequence: TGTGCCAGCAGCCTGGGGCCACTGAGCGATGAGCAGTTCTTT. The full variable domain, in which reference TRBV7-9 and TRBJ2-1 provide the parts outside the CDR3, is DTGVSQNPRHKITKRGQNVTFRCDPISEHNRLYWYRQTLGQGPEFLTYFQNEAQLEKSRLLSDRFSAERPKGSFSTLEIQRTEQGDSAMYLCASSLGPLSDEQFFGPGTRLTVL.

This clonotype was detected many times. The V call is TRBV6-5, the J call TRBJ2-7, with no clear D. The germline V gene has CDR1 MNHEY and CDR2 SVGAGI. V lost 6 bases and J lost 7, with 10 bases in between. This CDR3 spans 11 amino acids. The DNA of the CDR3 is TGTGCCAGCAGGGATTCGAGGGAGCAGTACTTC. Amino acid sequence: CASRDSREQYF.

This clonotype was observed many times. As DNA, the CDR3 is TGTGCCAGCAGTAACCCCCCGAGGGGGCACGCCGGGTTCGATACGCAGTATTTT. Residues: CASSNPPRGHAGFDTQYF. The gene calls are TRBV6-5 and TRBJ2-3, with 7 bases matching TRBD1. V gave up 5 bases and J gave up 6 bases; unmatched junction bases: 20. The CDR3 totals 18 residues. In germline, CDR1 is MNHEY, CDR2 SVGAGI.

About this clonotype itself: A much larger clonotype is one base distant, so this may be a read error. The rearrangement links TRBV3-1 to TRBJ1-4; D ambiguous. V lost 4 bases to trimming and J lost 7 bases, with 19 bases between them. This CDR3 spans 16 amino acids. CDR1 and CDR2 from the germline V gene are LGHDT and YNNKEL (reference sequence). The CDR3 reads CASSLGLGRRSEKLFF. CDR3 nucleotides: TGTGCCAGCAGCCTAGGCCTGGGCCGCCGATCTGAAAAACTGTTTTTT.

This clonotype was seen at least ten times. The chain combines TRBV7-9 with TRBJ2-3; no clear D. The CDR3 has 13 amino acids. From germline, CDR1 is SEHNR and CDR2 FQNEAQ (reference sequence). Trimming stripped 3 bases from V and 2 bases from J, with 6 bases between. For the CDR3, the DNA is TGTGCCAGCAGCTTCAAGCTCACAGATACGCAGTATTTT. This encodes CASSFKLTDTQYF.

The chain joins TRBV6-2 or TRBV6-3 to TRBJ1-1; no reliable D call. Germline V CDR1 and CDR2: MNHEY, SVGEGT. This CDR3 comprises 11 residues. V dropped 4 bases and J dropped 7 bases, with 7 bases sitting between them. The CDR3 reads CASSLSGEAFF. The CDR3 DNA reads TGTGCCAGCAGTTTATCCGGTGAAGCTTTCTTT.

In its sample, this clonotype was seen many times. The chain uses TRBV5-1 and TRBJ2-7; D may be TRBD2 (5 bases). CDR3 length equals 13 residues. The ends were cut back, 0 bases at V and 3 bases at J, with 7 bases in the middle. Germline lookup yields CDR1 SGHRS and CDR2 YFSETQ. In DNA form, the CDR3 reads TGCGCCAGCAGCTTGGCCGGGATCTACGAGCAGTACTTC. It codes for CASSLAGIYEQYF.

A few counts support this clonotype. CDR3 sequence reads: CASTRTSGGQTSYNEQFF. For the CDR3, the DNA is TGTGCCAGTACCAGGACTAGCGGGGGGCAGACCTCCTACAATGAGCAGTTCTTC. The chain recombines TRBV19 with TRBJ2-1; TRBD2 aligns across 14 bases. The CDR3 consists of 18 residues. Germline V gene lookup returns CDR1 LNHDA and CDR2 SQIVND (reference sequence). J gave up 0 bases and V 7 bases, and 8 bases lay outside the gene matches. Supplemented by reference TRBV19 and TRBJ2-1, the full variable domain reads DGGITQSPKYLFRKEGQNVTLSCEQNLNHDAMYWYRQDPGQGLRLIYYSQIVNDFQKGDIAEGYSVSREKKESFPLTVTSAQKNPTAFYLCASTRTSGGQTSYNEQFFGPGTRLTVL.

This clonotype came up many times. The V gene is TRBV6-1, the J gene TRBJ1-2; D might be TRBD1 (6 bases). The V end lost 4 bases, the J end lost 4 bases, and 16 bases lay between the germline ends. CDR1 and CDR2 from the germline V gene are MNHNS and SASEGT. The CDR3 consists of 15 residues. Here the CDR3 reads CASSGLDRRVYGYTF. In nucleotides, the CDR3 is TGTGCCAGCAGTGGTCTAGACAGGAGAGTCTATGGCTACACCTTC.

This clonotype was found many times. This chain joins TRBV19 and TRBJ1-2; the D gene is possibly TRBD1 (6 bases). The V gene lost 10 bases and the J gene lost 6 bases, with 21 bases spanning the gap. The CDR3 has 14 residues. CDR1 is LNHDA, CDR2 SQIVND, per germline (reference sequence). CDR3 in amino acids: CATEPGTPLDGYTF. CDR3 nucleotide sequence: TGTGCCACAGAACCGGGGACACCACTGGATGGCTACACCTTC.

A single count supports this clonotype. With a much larger clone just one base away, this may be a read error. The rearrangement uses TRBV7-3 and TRBJ2-2; the match to TRBD2 covers 11 bases. This CDR3 comprises 16 residues. In germline, CDR1 is SGHTA, CDR2 FQGTGA. CDR3 loop: CASSSLTSGNTGALFF. DNA of the CDR3: TGTGCCAGCAGCTCCCTGACTAGCGGGAACACCGGGGCGCTGTTTTTT.

Many counts were recorded for this clonotype. CDR3 amino acids: CASSTGTANEQFF. DNA for the CDR3: TGTGCCAGTAGTACTGGGACAGCTAATGAGCAGTTCTTC. V is TRBV19 and J is TRBJ2-1, with 7 bases aligning to TRBD1. CDR3 length: 13 amino acids. The junction had 4 bases not matched to a gene; V was cut back by 4 bases and J by 7 bases. The germline CDR1 and CDR2 sequences are LNHDA and SQIVND (reference sequence).

The sample holds many counts of this clonotype. CDR3 sequence reads: CASSYSYNTEAFF. The CDR3 DNA sequence: TGTGCCAGCAGTTACTCTTACAACACTGAAGCTTTCTTT. The V call is TRBV6-5, the J call TRBJ1-1; D uncertain. Trimming pared 0 bases from V and 2 bases from J, leaving 4 bases between. The CDR3 is 13 residues long. Germline loops: CDR1 MNHEY, CDR2 SVGAGI.

The rearrangement joins TRBV7-7 to TRBJ1-1; D call uncertain. Germline assignment: CDR1 SSHAT and CDR2 FNYEAQ (reference sequence). The V gene lost 2 bases and the J gene lost 4 bases, with 8 bases spanning the gap. The length of the CDR3 is 13 residues. The DNA for the CDR3 is TGTGCCAGCAGCTTATACAAGAGCACTGAAGCTTTCTTT. This translates into CASSLYKSTEAFF.

The chain uses TRBV11-2 and TRBJ2-7; 7 bases fit TRBD1. Germline CDR1 and CDR2: SGHAT and FQNNGV. CDR3 length: 17 amino acids. V dropped 5 bases and J dropped 3; count of bases not matched to a gene: 16. This CDR3 reads CASSIHYRDRGHYEQYF. The CDR3 nucleotides are TGTGCCAGCAGCATACACTACCGGGACAGAGGCCACTACGAGCAGTACTTC.

Only a few counts were recorded for this clonotype. One end of the junction does not line up with germline, which may come from a read error. The genes are TRBV7-9 and TRBJ2-3; 8 nucleotides match TRBD2. The CDR3 contains 17 residues. Per germline, CDR1 SEHNR and CDR2 FQNEAQ (reference sequence). CDR3 region: CASSEGREGHSTDTQYF. CDR3 nucleotides: TGTGCCAGCAGCGAGGGACGGGAGGGCCACAGCACGGATACGCAGTATTTT.